The rows below give T cell receptor beta chains drawn from one sample of a study of cytomegalovirus exposure and HLA in healthy donors. The repertoire was sequenced with immunoSEQ multiplex PCR; TCRdb's copy has only in-frame clones and lacks some. The sample has some 150,000 clones; roughly 74% are singletons. Sequences were obtained from PBMCs. The receptors were sampled from a middle-aged man in good health and CMV-seronegative. Both conserved end residues are part of each CDR3. The D gene is left open where the match is weak. Clone size is shown for a subset of rows, as once, few, many or a class of expanded clone.

D gene: -
J gene: TRBJ1-5
clone size: once
V gene: TRBV28
CDR3 protein: CASSRPNQAQHF
CDR3 DNA: TGTGCCAGCAGCCGCCCTAATCAGGCCCAGCATTTT

D gene: -
J gene: TRBJ2-7
clone size: -
V gene: TRBV4-1
CDR3 protein: CASSQDRAGNDEQYF
CDR3 DNA: TGCGCCAGCAGCCAAGATAGGGCAGGGAACGACGAGCAGTACTTC

D gene: -
J gene: TRBJ1-1
clone size: -
V gene: TRBV6-5
CDR3 protein: CASSYGGQNTEAFF
CDR3 DNA: TGTGCCAGCAGTTACGGGGGCCAGAACACTGAAGCTTTCTTT

D gene: TRBD1
J gene: TRBJ2-7
clone size: -
V gene: TRBV27
CDR3 protein: CASSWGTGINYEQYF
CDR3 DNA: TGTGCCAGCAGTTGGGGGACAGGGATAAACTACGAGCAGTACTTC

D gene: -
J gene: TRBJ2-2
clone size: -
V gene: TRBV2
CDR3 protein: CASSGAVLNTGELFF
CDR3 DNA: TGTGCCAGCAGTGGAGCGGTACTGAACACCGGGGAGCTGTTTTTT

D gene: -
J gene: TRBJ1-2
clone size: -
V gene: TRBV9
CDR3 protein: CASSPTLGGSGGYTF
CDR3 DNA: TGTGCCAGCAGCCCCACATTGGGGGGTTCGGGGGGCTACACCTTC

D gene: -
J gene: TRBJ1-1
clone size: -
V gene: TRBV6-5
CDR3 protein: CASSHPHEDTEAFF
CDR3 DNA: TGTGCCAGCAGTCACCCCCATGAGGACACTGAAGCTTTCTTT

D gene: TRBD1
J gene: TRBJ1-1
clone size: -
V gene: TRBV7-9
CDR3 protein: CASSLDGTAEAFF
CDR3 DNA: TGTGCCAGCAGCTTAGATGGGACAGCTGAAGCTTTCTTT

D gene: TRBD1
J gene: TRBJ1-4
clone size: -
V gene: TRBV9
CDR3 protein: CASSVGKIVGGPYNEKLFF
CDR3 DNA: TGTGCCAGCAGCGTAGGGAAGATCGTAGGGGGCCCGTACAATGAAAAACTGTTTTTT

D gene: -
J gene: TRBJ2-7
clone size: -
V gene: TRBV5-4
CDR3 protein: CASSLTGSSYEQYF
CDR3 DNA: TGTGCCAGCAGTTTGACAGGCAGCTCCTACGAGCAGTACTTC

D gene: -
J gene: TRBJ1-1
clone size: -
V gene: TRBV25-1
CDR3 protein: CASSERGSGTEAFF
CDR3 DNA: TGTGCCAGCAGTGAACGGGGTTCGGGAACTGAAGCTTTCTTT

D gene: -
J gene: TRBJ1-6
clone size: -
V gene: TRBV5-1
CDR3 protein: CASSFTGSNSPLHF
CDR3 DNA: TGCGCCAGCAGCTTTACAGGGAGTAATTCACCCCTCCACTTT

D gene: -
J gene: TRBJ1-5
clone size: -
V gene: TRBV30
CDR3 protein: CAWSLRGNQPQHF
CDR3 DNA: TGTGCCTGGAGCCTAAGGGGTAATCAGCCCCAGCATTTT

D gene: TRBD1
J gene: TRBJ1-2
clone size: -
V gene: TRBV5-4
CDR3 protein: CASSHPDRGGYGYTF
CDR3 DNA: TGCGCCAGCAGCCACCCCGACAGGGGGGGCTATGGCTACACCTTC

D gene: -
J gene: TRBJ1-2
clone size: -
V gene: TRBV30
CDR3 protein: CAWTPRGGYVYGYTF
CDR3 DNA: TGTGCCTGGACGCCCCGAGGAGGCTACGTCTATGGCTACACCTTC

D gene: TRBD1
J gene: TRBJ2-3
clone size: -
V gene: TRBV4-3
CDR3 protein: CASSQTLRGLADTQYF
CDR3 DNA: TGCGCCAGCAGCCAGACTCTCAGGGGGCTGGCAGATACGCAGTATTTT

D gene: -
J gene: TRBJ2-1
clone size: -
V gene: TRBV5-1
CDR3 protein: CASSPVQGGLNEQFF
CDR3 DNA: TGCGCCAGCAGCCCAGTGCAGGGTGGGCTCAATGAGCAGTTCTTC

D gene: -
J gene: TRBJ2-3
clone size: -
V gene: TRBV6-4
CDR3 protein: CASSSAGELADTQYF
CDR3 DNA: TGTGCCAGCAGTTCCGCAGGGGAATTGGCAGATACGCAGTATTTT

D gene: TRBD1
J gene: TRBJ1-5
clone size: -
V gene: TRBV6-5
CDR3 protein: CASRQGAGQPQHF
CDR3 DNA: TGTGCCAGCAGGCAGGGGGCAGGTCAGCCCCAGCATTTT

D gene: TRBD1
J gene: TRBJ2-1
clone size: once
V gene: TRBV18
CDR3 protein: CASSDQGADNEQFF
CDR3 DNA: TGTGCCAGCTCAGATCAGGGGGCGGACAATGAGCAGTTCTTC

D gene: -
J gene: TRBJ2-7
clone size: few
V gene: TRBV2
CDR3 protein: CASSRSYEQYF
CDR3 DNA: TGTGCCAGCTCGCGAAGCTACGAGCAGTACTTC

D gene: -
J gene: TRBJ1-2
clone size: once
V gene: TRBV19
CDR3 protein: CASTLDRNYGYTF
CDR3 DNA: TGTGCCAGTACCCTAGACAGAAACTATGGCTACACCTTC

D gene: -
J gene: TRBJ1-6
clone size: -
V gene: TRBV7-9
CDR3 protein: CASSVVGGGNSPLHF
CDR3 DNA: TGTGCCAGCAGCGTAGTCGGGGGTGGTAATTCACCCCTCCACTTT

D gene: -
J gene: TRBJ2-1
clone size: -
V gene: TRBV5-1
CDR3 protein: CASSSGGLAADNEQFF
CDR3 DNA: TGCGCCAGCAGCTCCGGGGGGCTAGCGGCAGACAATGAGCAGTTCTTC

D gene: -
J gene: TRBJ2-7
clone size: -
V gene: TRBV5-1
CDR3 protein: CASMGIHYEQYF
CDR3 DNA: TGCGCCAGCATGGGCATCCACTACGAGCAGTACTTC

D gene: -
J gene: TRBJ1-5
clone size: -
V gene: TRBV6-6
CDR3 protein: CASSSTIQDQPQHF
CDR3 DNA: TGTGCCAGCAGTTCAACTATACAAGATCAGCCCCAGCATTTT

D gene: -
J gene: TRBJ1-4
clone size: -
V gene: TRBV2
CDR3 protein: CASRALNEKLFF
CDR3 DNA: TGTGCCAGCCGCGCCCTTAATGAAAAACTGTTTTTT

D gene: TRBD1
J gene: TRBJ1-5
clone size: -
V gene: TRBV2
CDR3 protein: CASSGRQGAADSNQPQHF
CDR3 DNA: TGTGCCAGCAGTGGTAGGCAGGGGGCAGCGGATAGCAATCAGCCCCAGCATTTT

D gene: TRBD1
J gene: TRBJ2-1
clone size: -
V gene: TRBV7-9
CDR3 protein: CASSQGQGAMSEQFF
CDR3 DNA: TGTGCCAGCAGTCAAGGACAGGGGGCAATGAGTGAGCAGTTCTTC

D gene: TRBD1
J gene: TRBJ1-1
clone size: -
V gene: TRBV5-1
CDR3 protein: CASSRTGGLGPEAFF
CDR3 DNA: TGCGCCAGCAGTCGTACAGGGGGCCTCGGACCTGAAGCTTTCTTT

D gene: TRBD1
J gene: TRBJ2-7
clone size: -
V gene: TRBV4-2
CDR3 protein: CASSQSTGAYEQYF
CDR3 DNA: TGTGCCAGCAGCCAATCGACAGGGGCCTACGAGCAGTACTTC

D gene: TRBD1
J gene: TRBJ1-1
clone size: -
V gene: TRBV5-1
CDR3 protein: CASSPDRGPRGTEAFF
CDR3 DNA: TGCGCCAGCAGCCCGGACAGGGGCCCCCGCGGCACTGAAGCTTTCTTT

D gene: -
J gene: TRBJ2-3
clone size: -
V gene: TRBV9
CDR3 protein: CASSRRTVDTQYF
CDR3 DNA: TGTGCCAGCAGCCGCCGGACAGTGGATACGCAGTATTTT

D gene: TRBD2
J gene: TRBJ2-7
clone size: once
V gene: TRBV7-2
CDR3 protein: CASSFGTSGGYEQYF
CDR3 DNA: TGTGCCAGCAGCTTCGGGACTAGCGGGGGCTACGAGCAGTACTTC

D gene: -
J gene: TRBJ2-1
clone size: -
V gene: TRBV7-3
CDR3 protein: CASSLDISSYNEQFF
CDR3 DNA: TGTGCCAGCAGCCTGGACATATCCTCCTACAATGAGCAGTTCTTC

D gene: -
J gene: TRBJ1-5
clone size: -
V gene: TRBV7-2
CDR3 protein: CASSFSGNQPQHF
CDR3 DNA: TGTGCCAGCAGCTTCTCCGGGAATCAGCCCCAGCATTTT

D gene: -
J gene: TRBJ1-6
clone size: -
V gene: TRBV9
CDR3 protein: CASSVDEDNSPLHF
CDR3 DNA: TGTGCCAGCAGCGTAGACGAGGATAATTCACCCCTCCACTTT

D gene: -
J gene: TRBJ2-1
clone size: few
V gene: TRBV4-3
CDR3 protein: CASSQESAHEGNEQFF
CDR3 DNA: TGCGCCAGCAGCCAAGAATCAGCCCACGAGGGAAATGAGCAGTTCTTC

D gene: TRBD1
J gene: TRBJ2-4
clone size: -
V gene: TRBV29-1
CDR3 protein: CSVFPGQGVDIQYF
CDR3 DNA: TGCAGCGTTTTTCCGGGACAGGGGGTAGACATTCAGTACTTC

D gene: -
J gene: TRBJ2-5
clone size: -
V gene: TRBV28
CDR3 protein: CASMRGEMGETQYF
CDR3 DNA: TGTGCCAGCATGCGGGGCGAGATGGGAGAGACCCAGTACTTC

D gene: TRBD1
J gene: TRBJ1-3
clone size: once
V gene: TRBV9
CDR3 protein: CASSSGQGAGNTIYF
CDR3 DNA: TGTGCCAGCAGTTCAGGACAGGGGGCTGGAAACACCATATATTTT

D gene: -
J gene: TRBJ2-7
clone size: -
V gene: TRBV5-1
CDR3 protein: CASKPGTSFERYF
CDR3 DNA: TGCGCCAGCAAACCCGGGACATCGTTCGAGCGGTACTTC

D gene: -
J gene: TRBJ1-1
clone size: -
V gene: TRBV19
CDR3 protein: CATIEVPGAEAFF
CDR3 DNA: TGTGCCACCATAGAGGTCCCAGGGGCTGAAGCTTTCTTT

D gene: TRBD1
J gene: TRBJ2-7
clone size: -
V gene: TRBV5-1
CDR3 protein: CASSLPGTGDSQYF
CDR3 DNA: TGCGCCAGCAGCCTGCCGGGGACAGGAGACTCGCAGTACTTC

D gene: TRBD1
J gene: TRBJ1-2
clone size: -
V gene: TRBV9
CDR3 protein: CASSRSGTANYGYTF
CDR3 DNA: TGTGCCAGCAGCAGGTCCGGGACAGCTAACTATGGCTACACCTTC

D gene: -
J gene: TRBJ1-1
clone size: -
V gene: TRBV18
CDR3 protein: CASSPRGDGGNTEAFF
CDR3 DNA: TGTGCCAGCTCACCTCGGGGGGACGGGGGGAACACTGAAGCTTTCTTT

D gene: TRBD2
J gene: TRBJ2-3
clone size: many
V gene: TRBV4-2
CDR3 protein: CASSQSFGGATDTQYF
CDR3 DNA: TGTGCCAGCAGCCAAAGTTTCGGGGGGGCCACAGATACGCAGTATTTT

D gene: TRBD2
J gene: TRBJ2-7
clone size: -
V gene: TRBV7-6
CDR3 protein: CASSPSGGASEQYF
CDR3 DNA: TGTGCCAGCAGCCCTAGCGGGGGGGCCTCCGAGCAGTACTTC

D gene: -
J gene: TRBJ1-1
clone size: -
V gene: TRBV19
CDR3 protein: CASNHMNTEAFF
CDR3 DNA: TGTGCCAGTAATCACATGAACACTGAAGCTTTCTTT

D gene: TRBD1
J gene: TRBJ2-2
clone size: -
V gene: TRBV5-4
CDR3 protein: CASSHPGQFTGELFF
CDR3 DNA: TGTGCCAGCAGCCATCCGGGACAGTTCACCGGGGAGCTGTTTTTT

D gene: -
J gene: TRBJ1-2
clone size: -
V gene: TRBV5-4
CDR3 protein: CASSLKSSWGDYGYTF
CDR3 DNA: TGTGCCAGCAGCTTGAAGTCGTCTTGGGGGGACTATGGCTACACCTTC

D gene: -
J gene: TRBJ2-1
clone size: -
V gene: TRBV11-3
CDR3 protein: CASSRGGEQFF
CDR3 DNA: TGTGCCAGCAGCCGAGGGGGTGAGCAGTTCTTC